The clone carrying this TCR beta chain came up once. The data belong to a study of control samples from healthy donors and cancer patients. The repertoire was sequenced with immunoSEQ multiplex PCR; TCRdb's copy has only in-frame clones and lacks some. Here the sample spans about 110,000 clones, approximately 80% being singletons. Per germline, CDR1 GTSNPN and CDR2 SVGIG (reference sequence). The V end was cut by 8 bases, the J end by 3 bases, with 13 bases between. The CDR3 is made up of 12 amino acids. This chain uses TRBV30 with TRBJ1-1; perhaps TRBD1 as D (5 bases). Input material: blood. The TCR comes from a man aged 18 to 29 in good health. This chain's CDR3 is CAGSGRDTEAFF. The CDR3 DNA reads TGTGCCGGCTCAGGGCGGGACACTGAAGCTTTCTTT.